This T cell receptor beta chain derives from a study of blood T cell repertoires in COVID-19. Study context: Sources were T cells, B-cell-depleted T cells, or PBMCs; the material itself was cDNA or gDNA.

Germline V gives CDR1 MGHDK, CDR2 SYGVNS. The V gene lost 6 bases and the J gene lost 2 bases, with 23 bases spanning the gap. This CDR3 comprises 17 residues. Authors' processing steps: Cell counts per sample came from amplifying reference gene primers. Clones were sequenced by immunoSEQ multiplex PCR, and TCRdb holds only the in-frame ones, with some missing. The V and J calls and clone size are taken from that table; D and trimming were inferred from the DNA. Here the sample spans 55,000 to 75,000 clones, approximately 90% being singletons. The material sequenced was peripheral blood. The origin of this receptor is a human donor in a cohort sampled during active COVID-19. This chain links TRBV25-1 with TRBJ2-7; D might be TRBD2 (6 bases). In nucleotides, the CDR3 is TGTGCCAGCAGCGCAGCAAACCCGGGAGTCGGGCCCTACGAGCAGTACTTC. Protein sequence: CASSAANPGVGPYEQYF.